Listed below are T cell receptor beta chains from one sample, sequenced in a study of blood T cell repertoires in COVID-19. The method was immunoSEQ multiplex PCR; TCRdb's version includes in-frame clones alone and lacks a portion of them. The data contain fewer than 400,000 clones, approximately 83% of them seen just once; the ten biggest clones take up under 2.5%. The source material was PBMCs or T cells enriched from blood (not recorded which). The receptors here all came from a man aged 25 to 45 who had recovered from COVID-19. Both conserved end residues are part of each CDR3. Fields, in order: J gene, V gene, clone size, D gene, CDR3 protein, CDR3 DNA. D genes are given only for firm matches. Clone size is shown for a subset of rows, as once, few, many or a class of expanded clone.

TRBJ1-2 TRBV7-8 NA NA CASSLQGGGYTF TGTGCCAGCAGCTTACAAGGAGGTGGCTACACCTTC
TRBJ2-1 TRBV19 NA TRBD1 CASSRDREGHEQFF TGTGCCAGTAGTAGGGACAGGGAAGGACATGAGCAGTTCTTC
TRBJ1-3 TRBV4-1 NA NA CASSLGDSGNTIYF TGCGCCAGCAGCCTTGGAGACTCTGGAAACACCATATATTTT
TRBJ1-1 TRBV19 NA TRBD1 CASRDRARAEAFF TGTGCCAGTAGGGACAGGGCGAGGGCTGAAGCTTTCTTT
TRBJ2-2 TRBV5-1 NA TRBD1 CASGLTGTTGELFF TGCGCCAGCGGCTTGACAGGGACGACCGGGGAGCTGTTTTTT
TRBJ2-3 TRBV27 NA TRBD2 CASSSFIDPGGYTDTQYF TGTGCCAGCAGCTCATTTATAGATCCCGGGGGGTACACAGATACGCAGTATTTT
TRBJ2-3 TRBV27 NA TRBD2 CASSSRTSGEKTDTQYF TGTGCCAGCAGTTCAAGGACTAGCGGGGAGAAAACAGATACGCAGTATTTT
TRBJ1-1 TRBV7-8 NA NA CASSSSGGPDKGTEAFF TGTGCCAGCAGCTCCTCGGGGGGACCTGATAAAGGGACTGAAGCTTTCTTT
TRBJ1-1 TRBV20-1 NA NA CSASPFEGGSTEAFF TGCAGTGCTAGTCCCTTCGAGGGGGGGTCCACTGAAGCTTTCTTT
TRBJ2-7 TRBV30 NA TRBD2 CAWSALSGGAPYEQYF TGTGCCTGGAGTGCACTGAGCGGGGGGGCCCCCTACGAGCAGTACTTC
TRBJ1-2 TRBV6-5 NA NA CASREWGEGYTF TGTGCCAGCAGGGAGTGGGGGGAAGGCTACACCTTC
TRBJ2-2 TRBV5-5 NA NA CASSPAAPSNTGELFF TGTGCCAGCAGCCCGGCGGCGCCCTCGAACACCGGGGAGCTGTTTTTT
TRBJ2-1 TRBV4-1 NA NA CASSQDSWGDNEQFF TGCGCCAGCAGCCAAGATTCTTGGGGAGACAATGAGCAGTTCTTC
TRBJ2-7 TRBV2 NA TRBD1 CASSGRTGGSHEQYF TGTGCCAGCAGTGGGCGGACAGGGGGCTCCCACGAGCAGTACTTC
TRBJ2-5 TRBV6-2/TRBV6-3 NA NA CASSPGEETQYF TGTGCCAGCAGTCCAGGGGAAGAGACCCAGTACTTC
TRBJ1-2 TRBV9 NA NA CASWGDYGYTF TGTGCCAGCTGGGGAGACTATGGCTACACCTTC
TRBJ1-2 TRBV25-1 NA NA CASSVGDGYTF TGTGCCAGCAGTGTAGGAGACGGGTACACCTTC
TRBJ2-2 TRBV9 NA NA CASSGGVVTGELFF TGTGCCAGCAGCGGCGGGGTAGTCACCGGGGAGCTGTTTTTT
TRBJ1-1 TRBV28 NA NA CASSKARGTEAFF TGTGCCAGCAGCAAGGCGCGAGGCACTGAAGCTTTCTTT
TRBJ1-6 TRBV19 NA TRBD1 CASSSGTGAPTSHSPLHF TGTGCCAGTAGTTCCGGGACAGGGGCCCCGACTTCTCATTCACCCCTCCACTTT
TRBJ2-7 TRBV2 once NA CASRTGEQYF TGTGCCAGCAGAACGGGGGAGCAGTACTTC
TRBJ2-7 TRBV5-4 NA TRBD1 CASSLARQGSGQYF TGTGCCAGCAGCTTGGCCCGACAGGGATCAGGGCAGTACTTC
TRBJ1-5 TRBV27 NA NA CASSLSADRNQPQHF TGTGCCAGCAGTTTATCCGCGGACAGAAATCAGCCCCAGCATTTT
TRBJ2-7 TRBV20-1 few TRBD1 CSASTGTGGYEQYF TGCAGTGCTAGTACCGGGACAGGGGGCTACGAGCAGTACTTC
TRBJ1-4 TRBV30 NA NA CAWSVQITNEKLFF TGTGCCTGGAGTGTTCAGATAACTAATGAAAAACTGTTTTTT
TRBJ2-1 TRBV6-2/TRBV6-3 few NA CASSYPGGEQFF TGTGCCAGCAGTTACCCCGGGGGAGAGCAGTTCTTC
TRBJ2-1 TRBV30 NA TRBD2 CAWVTSGGTRFF TGTGCCTGGGTTACTAGCGGAGGGACACGGTTCTTC
TRBJ2-5 TRBV15 NA TRBD2 CATSTLAGISETQYF TGTGCCACCAGCACACTAGCGGGGATTTCAGAGACCCAGTACTTC
TRBJ2-3 TRBV12-3/TRBV12-4 once NA CASSSTRWDTQYF TGTGCCAGCAGTTCCACCCGGTGGGATACGCAGTATTTT
TRBJ2-3 TRBV14 NA TRBD2 CASSKRGSSVGGTDTQYF TGTGCCAGCAGCAAGCGGGGCTCCTCCGTCGGGGGCACAGATACGCAGTATTTT
TRBJ1-5 TRBV9 once NA CASSVGTVSQPQHF TGTGCCAGCAGCGTAGGGACAGTCTCTCAGCCCCAGCATTTT
TRBJ2-1 TRBV4-2 NA NA CASRTAVSASYNEQFF TGTGCCAGCAGAACCGCGGTGAGCGCTTCCTACAATGAGCAGTTCTTC
TRBJ2-1 TRBV7-6 NA NA CASSQYRESYNEQFF TGTGCCAGCAGCCAATACAGGGAATCCTACAATGAGCAGTTCTTC
TRBJ1-5 TRBV11-2 NA NA CASSSSRGLTQHF TGTGCCAGCAGCTCGAGTCGGGGTCTGACCCAGCATTTT
TRBJ2-1 TRBV11-3 NA NA CASSVSPVSVSYNEQFF TGTGCCAGCAGCGTTAGCCCCGTCTCGGTCTCCTACAATGAGCAGTTCTTC
TRBJ1-2 TRBV27 NA TRBD1 CASSFHRDSPRGDYTF TGTGCCAGCAGTTTCCACCGGGACAGTCCCCGGGGTGACTACACCTTC
TRBJ1-2 TRBV6-2/TRBV6-3 NA TRBD1 CASSLWDSAYGYTF TGTGCCAGCAGTCTCTGGGACAGCGCCTATGGCTACACCTTC
TRBJ2-2 TRBV11-2 NA NA CASSLAGSGELFF TGTGCCAGCAGCTTAGCCGGGTCCGGGGAGCTGTTTTTT
TRBJ2-3 TRBV29-1 NA TRBD2 CSVARPLAGGGNTDTQYF TGCAGCGTTGCCCGACCTCTAGCGGGGGGCGGGAACACAGATACGCAGTATTTT
TRBJ2-5 TRBV18 NA TRBD1 CASSPGQGETQYF TGTGCCAGCTCACCAGGACAGGGAGAGACCCAGTACTTC
TRBJ1-2 TRBV6-4 once TRBD1 CASSAQGLPSGGYTF TGTGCCAGCAGTGCACAGGGGCTTCCCTCTGGAGGCTACACTTTC
TRBJ1-6 TRBV4-2 NA TRBD1 CASSQARAGGSPLHF TGTGCCAGCAGCCAAGCCCGGGCAGGGGGTTCACCCCTCCACTTT
TRBJ2-4 TRBV4-3 NA TRBD1 CASSQDQGASDQYF TGCGCCAGCAGCCAAGATCAGGGGGCTAGTGATCAGTACTTC
TRBJ1-6 TRBV6-1 NA NA CASSEPAGGGSPLHF TGTGCCAGCAGTGAACCGGCGGGCGGAGGATCACCCCTCCACTTT
TRBJ1-2 TRBV5-1 NA TRBD1 CASSPGQAGLYGYTF TGCGCCAGCAGCCCGGGACAGGCCGGACTCTATGGCTACACCTTC
TRBJ1-1 TRBV4-1 once NA CASSRDGKAFF TGCGCCAGCAGCCGAGACGGGAAAGCTTTCTTT
TRBJ1-1 TRBV5-6 once TRBD1 CASSLLAGGNTEAFF TGTGCCAGCAGCTTGCTCGCAGGGGGGAACACTGAAGCTTTCTTT
TRBJ1-1 TRBV12-3/TRBV12-4 NA NA CASSPSSSEAFF TGTGCCAGCAGCCCTAGTTCGTCTGAAGCTTTCTTT
TRBJ1-6 TRBV3-1/TRBV3-2 NA NA CASSQDQGHFNSPLHF TGTGCCAGCAGCCAAGATCAGGGACATTTTAATTCACCCCTCCACTTT
TRBJ1-6 TRBV15 NA NA CATSREGVGNSPLHF TGTGCCACCAGCAGAGAGGGAGTAGGGAATTCACCCCTCCACTTT
TRBJ2-5 TRBV5-1 NA TRBD2 CASRSGGALRETQYF TGCGCCAGCAGAAGCGGGGGAGCCTTGAGGGAGACCCAGTACTTC
TRBJ2-3 TRBV27 once TRBD2 CASSLLLGGGVDTQYF TGTGCCAGCAGTTTATTGTTGGGGGGGGGAGTAGATACGCAGTATTTT
TRBJ2-1 TRBV19 NA NA CASSKRQGSSYNEQFF TGTGCCAGTAGTAAACGGCAGGGGAGCTCCTACAATGAGCAGTTCTTC